This T cell receptor beta chain was recorded in a study of CXCR3-negative and CXCR3-positive naive CD8 T cells (dated by TCRdb to the late 2010s). Regarding the research as a whole: In total, some 150 million TRB reads were obtained, corresponding to roughly 1.5 +/- 0.3 million reads per library. The diversity and physicochemical repertoire analyses included around 10 donors pooled from two independent experiments. Naive subsets from about 5 donors and memory cells from 3 donors were included in the TRBV-TRBJ cluster analysis. Points the paper makes about the study in general: Comparably high repertoire diversity was found in both naive subsets, whereas much lower repertoire diversity was found in memory CD8+ T cells. TRB CDR3s from CXCR3-positive naive cells showed higher hydrophobicity (lower Kidera factor 4), lower energy, and higher strength and volume indices than CXCR3-negative naive cells. Similar TRBV-TRBJ usage was shown by naive CXCR3-negative and CXCR3-positive cells from the same donor, whereas distinct patterns were shown by memory cells. Because surface CD5, which is linked to self-reactivity in mice, was comparable between the naive subsets, TCR interaction strength was also inferred from TRB CDR3 physicochemical properties. CXCR3 expression partially decreased after cryopreservation, so most assays used freshly isolated PBMCs.

To note about this clonotype: This receptor's antigen is unknown.

CDR3 length: 15 amino acids, cysteine to phenylalanine. Nucleotide data are not available. Sequences SGHRS (CDR1) and YFSETQ (CDR2) are obtained from the germline V gene. Each CD8+ T cell subset was flow-sorted in triplicate, with roughly 310,000 cells per subset placed directly into RLT lysis buffer. To exclude memory contaminants, naive CD8+ T cells were stringently defined as CD45RO-CCR7+CD27+CD95-. Peripheral blood mononuclear cells were isolated from buffy coats using standard density gradient centrifugation. Naive CXCR3-negative and CXCR3-positive CD8+ T cells were flow-sorted on a FACSAria III. An RNeasy Mini Kit was used to extract total RNA from the sorted cells. TCRdb names NextSeq 550 as the instrument used. The Human TCR Profiling Kit (MiLaboratory) was used to prepare UMI-labeled 5' RACE TRB cDNA libraries. cDNA synthesis used the entire amount of extracted RNA, and PCR amplification then used the entire amount of cDNA produced. Libraries were prepared in parallel with an identical number of PCR cycles. The study's processing was this. MIGEC and MiXCR extracted about 53,000 +/- 10,000 unique UMI-labeled TRB cDNA molecules per library, requiring at least two reads per UMI. Each library averaged 40,000 +/- 10,000 functional in-frame TRB CDR3 nucleotide clonotypes without stop codons. Diversity metrics, including normalized Shannon-Wiener and Chao1, were computed in VDJtools after downsampling to 5000 UMI-labeled TRB molecules per sample. Clonotype-size-weighted physicochemical properties of the central five CDR3 residues (interaction energy, strength, volume and Kidera factor 4) were computed in VDJtools. TCRdb reprocessed the reads into one record per CDR3 protein sequence, lacking DNA. For this entry, the V and J calls and clone size follow TCRdb and not the study's own pipeline. The sample's records list 130,000 or so distinct CDR3 sequences. The ten largest clones take up 0.45% to 0.55% of the sample.

This chain joins TRBV5-1 to TRBJ2-7. The clonotype originates from a human donor in good health. Some clones in this sample may be carry-over from other donors' samples. Source material: naive CXCR3- CD8+ T cells from blood. The intended sense of this specimen's cell subset or site label: CD45RO-CCR7+CD27+CD95- naive CD8+ T cells lacking CXCR3 (TNR3-). The CDR3 amino acid sequence is: CASSLAQGLQYEQYF.